Sequencing of this TCR beta chain was carried out in a study of blood T cell repertoires in COVID-19. Study-wide context: Samples came from the United States, Italy and Spain, spanning acute and convalescent COVID-19. Sample material is recorded as cDNA or gDNA derived from T cells, B-cell-depleted T cells, or PBMCs.

Original methodology: Reference gene primer amplification gave nucleated cell count estimates. Generated by immunoSEQ multiplex PCR, the TCRdb table keeps only in-frame clones and is missing some. The V and J calls and clone size come from that table; D and trimming were worked out from the DNA. The sample holds 75,000 or so clones, roughly 88% seen once. Looked up from germline, CDR1 is SGHRS and CDR2 is YFSETQ. V was clipped by 4 bases and J by 7 bases, with 21 bases between them. The CDR3 is made up of 16 amino acids. Material for sequencing was peripheral blood. The TCR originated in a man in his 70s with acute or convalescent COVID-19. The gene calls are TRBV5-1 and TRBJ2-4, with D perhaps TRBD1 (6 bases). CDR3 sequence: CASSPRGGRGANIQYF. The CDR3 region has the DNA TGCGCCAGCAGCCCTCGAGGGGGTCGGGGAGCGAACATTCAGTACTTC.